This T cell receptor beta chain was identified in a study of T-cell reconstitution after alpha-beta-depleted transplantation in children. For TCRbeta, the library was prepared with unique molecular identifiers. One entry per CDR3 protein, called by TCRdb with MiXCR from the PCR reads. The sample includes 250,000 to 300,000 distinct CDR3 sequences, 11% of them seen just once. This clonotype showed up many times. Its antigen is currently unknown. This CDR3 has 13 amino acids. V shed 8 bases, J shed 0 bases, and the junction held 2 bases outside the gene matches. Germline lookup yields CDR1 SGHTA and CDR2 FQGNSA. General study results and limits: Surviving recipient T cells and thymic progenitors produced the high day-60 TCRbeta diversity seen in some patients.

This clonotype originated in a male patient under 10 years old who had a stem cell transplant for chronic granulomatous disease, so the T cells may come from the graft donor. Source: peripheral blood, taken 180 days after TCRalphabeta/CD19-depleted stem cell transplant. This chain connects TRBV7-2 to TRBJ2-3; 7 bases map to TRBD1. CDR3 nucleotides: TGTGCCAGCGGGACAGCTAGCACAGATACGCAGTATTTT. Translating gives CASGTASTDTQYF. Full variable domain (outside the CDR3, taken from reference TRBV7-2 and TRBJ2-3): GAGVSQSPSNKVTEKGKDVELRCDPISGHTALYWYRQSLGQGLEFLIYFQGNSAPDKSGLPSDRFSAERTGGSVSTLTIQRTQQEDSAVYLCASGTASTDTQYFGPGTRLTVL.